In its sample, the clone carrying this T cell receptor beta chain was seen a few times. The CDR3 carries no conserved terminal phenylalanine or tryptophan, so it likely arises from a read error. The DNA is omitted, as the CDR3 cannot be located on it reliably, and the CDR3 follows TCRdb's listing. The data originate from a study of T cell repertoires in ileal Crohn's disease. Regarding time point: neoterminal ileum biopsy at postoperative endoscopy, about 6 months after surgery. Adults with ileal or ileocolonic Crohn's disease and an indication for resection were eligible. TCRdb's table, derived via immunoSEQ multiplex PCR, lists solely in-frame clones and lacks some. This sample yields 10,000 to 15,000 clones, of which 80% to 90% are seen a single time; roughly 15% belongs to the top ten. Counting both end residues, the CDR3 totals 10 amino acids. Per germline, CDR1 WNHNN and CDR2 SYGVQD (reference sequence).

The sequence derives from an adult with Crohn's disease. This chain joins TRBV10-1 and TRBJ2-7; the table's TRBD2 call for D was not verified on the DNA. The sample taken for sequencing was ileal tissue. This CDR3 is CASSEGAVLR.